The 24 T cell receptor beta chains presented below share a single source sample, sequenced in a study of T cell responses to AZD1222 COVID-19 vaccine. Method: immunoSEQ multiplex PCR; TCRdb's copy keeps in-frame clones and lacks some. Of around 110,000 clones listed, 92% are singletons. The source material was peripheral blood, sampled 28 days after the second AZD1222 dose. The receptors originated from an adult who received the AZD1222 COVID-19 vaccine.

The chain recombines TRBV19 with TRBJ1-2; D unclear. V dropped 3 bases and J dropped 5 bases, with 13 bases sitting between them. Germline V gene sequence: CDR1 LNHDA, CDR2 SQIVND (reference sequence). The CDR3 has 14 amino acids. The CDR3 DNA reads as TGTGCCAGTAGTATCCCGGAGAGAGGGTATGGCTACACCTTC. Amino acids: CASSIPERGYGYTF. Using reference TRBV19 and TRBJ1-2 for the parts outside the CDR3, the full variable domain is DGGITQSPKYLFRKEGQNVTLSCEQNLNHDAMYWYRQDPGQGLRLIYYSQIVNDFQKGDIAEGYSVSREKKESFPLTVTSAQKNPTAFYLCASSIPERGYGYTFGSGTRLTVV.

The chain carries TRBV6-4 and TRBJ1-2; D unresolved. V shed 4 bases and J shed 4 bases, with 16 bases lying between them. Germline CDR1 reads MRHNA; CDR2 reads SNTAGT. There are 15 residues in the CDR3. The DNA for the CDR3 is TGTGCCAGCAGTGCCTCAAAGGACGGGAGCTATGGCTACACCTTC. Translation: CASSASKDGSYGYTF.

The chain joins TRBV6-5 to TRBJ2-3; TRBD1 is a possible D gene (5 bases). The V end lost 0 bases, the J end lost 5 bases, and 15 bases lay between the germline ends. Looked up from germline, CDR1 is MNHEY and CDR2 is SVGAGI. The CDR3 runs 16 residues. DNA for the CDR3: TGTGCCAGCAGTTACTCCGCCAGGGCCATTAAAGATACGCAGTATTTT. Amino acids: CASSYSARAIKDTQYF.

The chain employs TRBV5-1 and TRBJ1-1; unclear D gene. Germline V gene sequence: CDR1 SGHRS, CDR2 YFSETQ. Trimming pared 2 bases from V and 4 bases from J, leaving 9 bases between. This CDR3 has 13 residues. CDR3 coding DNA: TGCGCCAGCAGCTTCGAGCGGATCACTGAAGCTTTCTTT. Its protein product is CASSFERITEAFF.

The chain couples TRBV13 to TRBJ1-4; D perhaps matches TRBD1 (5 bases). There are 16 residues in the CDR3. Germline V gene sequence: CDR1 PRHDT, CDR2 FYEKMQ (reference sequence). V was shortened by 1 base and J by 4 bases, with 13 bases between the two germline ends. CDR3 sequence (DNA): TGTGCCAGCAGCTTAGTAATCAGGGCTGATAATGAAAAACTGTTTTTT. Translated: CASSLVIRADNEKLFF.

This rearrangement joins TRBV5-5 to TRBJ2-7; 9 positions agree with TRBD2. Germline trimming cut 4 bases from V and 0 bases from J; bases unmatched to any gene: 5. The CDR3 loop spans 15 amino acids. Germline CDR1 and CDR2: SGHKS and YYEKEE (reference sequence). CDR3 sequence reads: CASSPSGESSYEQYF. CDR3 coding DNA: TGTGCCAGCAGCCCTAGCGGGGAAAGCTCCTACGAGCAGTACTTC.

The genes are TRBV13 and TRBJ2-7, with D uncertain. The germline CDR1 and CDR2 sequences are PRHDT and FYEKMQ (reference sequence). This CDR3 is 15 amino acids long. Deletions cut 0 bases from V and 4 bases from J, with 13 bases between. CDR3 loop: CASSLGRNKFYEQYF. The CDR3 nucleotides are TGTGCCAGCAGCTTAGGCCGAAACAAGTTTTACGAGCAGTACTTC.

This clone has just one count. This chain joins TRBV29-1 and TRBJ1-2; no clear D gene. This CDR3 is 12 amino acids long. V lost 2 bases and J lost 4, with 8 bases in between. The germline V gene has CDR1 SQVTM and CDR2 ANQGSEA. The CDR3 DNA is TGCAGCGTTGAATCCGGGGTCTATGGCTACACCTTC. It is translated as CSVESGVYGYTF.

The V call is TRBV7-9, the J call TRBJ2-7; 9 positions agree with TRBD1. CDR3 length equals 16 residues. The germline gives CDR1 SEHNR, CDR2 FQNEAQ (reference sequence). The V gene end was trimmed by 1 base and the J gene end by 4 bases; junction bases not matched to a gene: 8. This chain's CDR3 is CASSLVTGDRGYEQYF. The CDR3, as DNA: TGTGCCAGCAGCTTAGTCACGGGCGACAGGGGGTACGAGCAGTACTTC.

J is TRBJ2-6 and V is TRBV5-1; D ambiguous. V lost 3 bases and J 4 bases, leaving 8 bases between the germline ends. Looked up from germline, CDR1 is SGHRS and CDR2 is YFSETQ. The CDR3 covers 14 residues. DNA for the CDR3: TGCGCCAGCAGCTCCGAGCCCGGGGCCAACGTCCTGACTTTC. Residues: CASSSEPGANVLTF.

The chain joins TRBV5-1 to TRBJ2-7; D may be TRBD2 (5 bases). The germline V and J ends were trimmed by 0 bases and 3 bases, with 10 bases remaining between them. Germline lookup yields CDR1 SGHRS and CDR2 YFSETQ. This CDR3 is built from 14 residues. This CDR3 reads CASSLAQRNYEQYF. The CDR3 DNA reads as TGCGCCAGCAGCTTGGCCCAGCGGAACTACGAGCAGTACTTC.

The sample holds one count of this clone. This sequence joins TRBV28 and TRBJ2-1, with 12 bases fitting TRBD2. The CDR3 extends over 16 amino acids. Germline V CDR1 and CDR2: MDHEN, SYDVKM. Unmatched junction bases numbered 11, after V lost 6 bases and J lost 8 bases. CDR3: CASSRRLAGVSHEQFF. For the CDR3, the DNA is TGTGCCAGCAGCCGAAGACTAGCGGGAGTTTCCCATGAGCAGTTCTTC.

This clone was observed once. This chain connects TRBV28 to TRBJ1-5; TRBD1 matches 8 bases. The V segment lost 3 bases and the J segment 3 bases; nucleotides outside the gene matches: 1. The CDR3 has 14 residues. Germline CDR1 and CDR2: MDHEN and SYDVKM. Written as DNA, the CDR3 is TGTGCCAGCAGTTTGGGACAGGACAATCAGCCCCAGCATTTT. Amino acid sequence: CASSLGQDNQPQHF.

This CDR3 is CAIKGDRGAETQYF. The CDR3 nucleotides read TGTGCCATCAAGGGGGACAGAGGGGCAGAGACCCAGTACTTC. The rearrangement links TRBV10-3 to TRBJ2-5; 7 bases match TRBD1. Germline CDR1 reads ENHRY; CDR2 reads SYGVKD. The CDR3 sequence is 14 residues long. The junction had 9 bases not matched to a gene; V was cut back by 7 bases and J by 4 bases.

V gene TRBV13 combines with J gene TRBJ2-1; D not certain. CDR1 is PRHDT, CDR2 FYEKMQ, per germline (reference sequence). The CDR3 has 16 residues. The V gene lost 5 bases and the J gene lost 4 bases, with 18 bases spanning the gap. The CDR3 region is CASSPGIPELYNEQFF. Here the CDR3 DNA reads TGTGCCAGCAGCCCAGGCATCCCCGAGCTTTACAATGAGCAGTTCTTC.

This chain links TRBV3-1 (or the pseudogene TRBV3-2) with TRBJ2-1; tentative D call: TRBD2 (6 bases). The CDR3 is 15 residues long. Trimming left V 2 bases short and J 4 bases short, with 12 bases between. CDR1 and CDR2 from the germline V gene are LGHDT and YNNKEL (reference sequence). The CDR3 nucleotides read TGTGCCAGCAGCCAACGGCGCGGGACTTACAATGAGCAGTTCTTC. It encodes CASSQRRGTYNEQFF.

This clone was found once. The rearrangement uses TRBV6-5 and TRBJ1-5; tentatively, D is TRBD1 (5 bases). The CDR3 sequence is 11 residues long. Germline values: CDR1 MNHEY, CDR2 SVGAGI. CDR3 DNA sequence: TGTGCAGCACGGGGGAATCAGCCCCAGCATTTT. Translating gives CAARGNQPQHF.

The CDR3 DNA sequence: TGTGCCAGCAGCCGGGGCTACGAGCAGTACTTC. Protein: CASSRGYEQYF. V and J are TRBV12-3 or TRBV12-4 and TRBJ2-7; tentative D call: TRBD2 (5 bases). The germline V and J ends were trimmed by 6 bases and 3 bases, with 6 bases remaining between them. The CDR3 has 11 residues.

The rearrangement uses TRBV30 and TRBJ1-1, with D unclear. Germline V lookup: CDR1 GTSNPN, CDR2 SVGIG (reference sequence). This CDR3 is 16 amino acids long. Trimming left V 2 bases short and J 3 bases short, with 19 bases between. CDR3 coding DNA: TGTGCCTGGAGTCTCTCTCGCCCTTTCGGGGACACTGAAGCTTTCTTT. Protein sequence: CAWSLSRPFGDTEAFF.

The rearrangement joins TRBV19 to TRBJ2-1; no clear D. CDR3 length equals 13 residues. V shed 2 bases and J shed 4 bases, with 6 bases lying between them. The V gene's germline CDR1 is LNHDA and CDR2 SQIVND (reference sequence). CDR3 region: CASSILGYNEQFF. CDR3 DNA sequence: TGTGCCAGTAGTATACTTGGTTACAATGAGCAGTTCTTC.

V gene TRBV11-2 combines with J gene TRBJ2-3; 14 positions match TRBD2. The CDR3 totals 17 residues. J lost 4 bases, V lost 5 bases, and 8 bases had no gene match. CDR1 SGHAT and CDR2 FQNNGV come from the germline V gene. The CDR3 spells CASSATGTSGRADTQYF. The CDR3 DNA reads as TGTGCCAGCAGCGCCACAGGGACTAGCGGGAGAGCAGATACGCAGTATTTT.

The genes are TRBV9 and TRBJ2-7; D possibly corresponds to TRBD2 (5 bases). Germline CDR1 reads SGDLS; CDR2 reads YYNGEE. V lost 4 bases, J lost 5 bases, and 16 bases lay in between. The CDR3 length is 14 residues. The DNA for the CDR3 is TGTGCCAGCAGCCCTTCTAATGGGAGAAACGAGCAGTACTTC. Amino acid sequence: CASSPSNGRNEQYF.

The genes are TRBV5-4 and TRBJ1-2; TRBD1 agrees at 9 bases. Germline V lookup: CDR1 SGHNT, CDR2 YYREEE (reference sequence). The CDR3 covers 14 residues. The ends lost 2 bases at V and 8 bases at J; junction bases unmatched: 7. The CDR3 DNA reads TGTGCCAGCAGCTTAACAAACAGGGGGCAAGGCTACACCTTC. It encodes CASSLTNRGQGYTF.

This chain uses TRBV30 with TRBJ1-1, with D unclear. Germline assignment: CDR1 GTSNPN and CDR2 SVGIG (reference sequence). This CDR3 region has 11 residues. The CDR3 coding sequence is TGTGCTCTGGTTTACGGGGCTGAAGCTTTCTTT. It yields the protein CALVYGAEAFF.